The T cell receptor (beta chain) under discussion was sequenced for a study of cytomegalovirus exposure and HLA in healthy donors. The V end lost 4 bases, the J end lost 5 bases, and 15 bases lay between the germline ends. CDR1 and CDR2 from the germline V gene are SGHTS and YDEGEE. The length of the CDR3 is 14 residues. The primer mix had 60 Vbeta and 13 Jbeta primers. Clones were read by immunoSEQ multiplex PCR, and TCRdb kept only the in-frame ones, dropping some. The repertoire consists of 100,000 to 150,000 clones, with over 70% occurring once and the leading ten covering approximately 3.8%. The sequenced sample consisted of PBMCs. The chain uses TRBV5-8 and TRBJ1-2; maybe TRBD1 (6 bases). This TCR came from a middle-aged man in good health and CMV-seropositive. The CDR3 nucleotides read TGTGCCAGCAGCACGGGCGGGGGCTGGTATGGCTACACCTTC. It translates to CASSTGGGWYGYTF.